This entry features one TCR beta chain sequence. What it binds is not known. Germline CDR1 is SGHDN and CDR2 is FVKESK. This CDR3 spans 13 amino acids. V lost 4 bases, J lost 0 bases, and 6 bases lay in between. The data derive from a study of cytomegalovirus exposure and HLA in healthy donors. Turning to the study itself: The same platform used for the approximately 700 first-cohort repertoires was also used for the 100 to 150 validation repertoires, as a later analysis reported.

Study outcomes and limitations: Cytomegalovirus association was listed for around 180 TCR beta chains.

Repertoires were generated with immunoSEQ multiplex PCR, while TCRdb's copy carries only in-frame clones and drops some. The profile covers fewer than 250,000 clones, with roughly 83% appearing a single time and 4.5% to 6% taken by the ten largest. The chain recombines TRBV14 with TRBJ1-1; D is uncertain. This TCR was sampled from a woman aged 18 to 35 in good health and CMV-seronegative. The sample consisted of PBMCs. The CDR3 nucleotides are TGTGCCAGCAGCCTGACTATGAACACTGAAGCTTTCTTT. Protein sequence: CASSLTMNTEAFF.